The rows below give T cell receptor beta chains drawn from one sample of a study of human T cells and chemical hapten exposure. Each CDR3 protein gets one entry after TCRdb re-called the RACE reads with MiXCR. The profile covers fewer than 90,000 distinct CDR3 sequences, with about 6.6% appearing a single time and around 1.3% taken by the ten largest. Material: whole blood, obtained in connection with sensitization to the hapten diphenylcyclopropenone (DPC). The receptors originated from a woman between 25 and 40 years old with alopecia areata. Some clones in this sample may be carry-over from other donors' samples. The CDR3 runs from the conserved cysteine through the conserved F or W. The order of the fields is V gene, clone size, D gene, J gene, CDR3 DNA, CDR3 protein. D genes are given only for firm matches. Part of the rows lack a size; the others show once, few, many or a class for expanded clones.

TRBV13	-	-	TRBJ2-3	TGTGCCAGCAGCTCAAGGGCAGGGTTGAGGCCAGATACGCAGTATTTT	CASSSRAGLRPDTQYF
TRBV15	many	-	TRBJ1-5	TGTGCCACCAGCAAAGGAGGGGAGAGCAATCAGCCCCAGCATTTT	CATSKGGESNQPQHF
TRBV11-2	-	-	TRBJ2-6	TGTGCCAGCAGCTACGAAGGGCGATCCTCTGGGGCCAACGTCCTGACTTTC	CASSYEGRSSGANVLTF
TRBV7-8	many	-	TRBJ1-6	TGTGCCAGCAGCTTACAAGGGGCTCGGAATAATTCACCCCTCCACTTT	CASSLQGARNNSPLHF
TRBV11-2	few	-	TRBJ2-2	TGTGCCAGCAGCTTAACGGGGGGCCGGGATACCGGGGAGCTGTTTTTT	CASSLTGGRDTGELFF
TRBV6-4	-	-	TRBJ1-2	TGTGCCAGCAGTGACTCGGTCCCAGGGCGCAACTACTATGGCTACACCTTC	CASSDSVPGRNYYGYTF
TRBV27	-	-	TRBJ2-7	TGTGCCAGCAGTACCCGACAGGGAGGGCACTACGAGCAGTACTTC	CASSTRQGGHYEQYF
TRBV7-2	many	-	TRBJ2-1	TGTGCCAGCAGCTTAGCTGTCTGGGGGACTGAGCAGTTCTTC	CASSLAVWGTEQFF
TRBV6-2/TRBV6-3	few	-	TRBJ1-1	TGTGCCAGCAGGAGCCCTACCCGGTCGGAAGCTTTCTTT	CASRSPTRSEAFF
TRBV5-1	many	-	TRBJ2-5	TGCGCCAGCAGCTTAGCGCCCCCTCAAGAGACCCAGTACTTC	CASSLAPPQETQYF
TRBV6-5	-	TRBD2	TRBJ2-3	TGTGCCAGCAGCGACCCTTCAACTAGCGGGGGTTACACAGATACGCAGTATTTT	CASSDPSTSGGYTDTQYF
TRBV19	-	TRBD1	TRBJ1-2	TGTGCCAGTAGTATCGGGCAGGGGGATGGCTACACCTTC	CASSIGQGDGYTF
TRBV18	many	TRBD1	TRBJ1-2	TGTGCCAGCTCACTCCGAGGGACAGGTCGAAACTATGGCTACACCTTC	CASSLRGTGRNYGYTF
TRBV24-1	-	-	TRBJ2-5	TGTGCCACCAGTGATTCGTCGACAGCTATGGGGACCCAGTACTTC	CATSDSSTAMGTQYF
TRBV29-1	many	TRBD1	TRBJ1-1	TGCAGCGCCCAACAGACAGGGGGATCTACTGAAGCTTTCTTT	CSAQQTGGSTEAFF
TRBV29-1	many	TRBD1	TRBJ2-5	TGCAGCGTTTTACAGGGGCGGGAGACCCAGTACTTC	CSVLQGRETQYF
TRBV2	many	-	TRBJ1-2	TGTGCCAGCATCACCCGGGGGGGCCGTGGCTACACCTTC	CASITRGGRGYTF
TRBV7-6	many	-	TRBJ1-3	TGTGCCAGCAGCTTAGGCTCGGGGGGCCATGGAAACACCATATATTTT	CASSLGSGGHGNTIYF
TRBV19	many	TRBD2	TRBJ2-3	TGTGCCAGTGCGGGGGGGCGGTCGTACACAGATACGCAGTATTTT	CASAGGRSYTDTQYF
TRBV7-2	few	-	TRBJ2-1	TGTGCCAGCAGCTTTCCGAAACCTTACAATGAGCAGTTCTTC	CASSFPKPYNEQFF
TRBV2	many	-	TRBJ1-3	TGTGCCAGACAGACAGACTCTGGAAACACCATATATTTT	CARQTDSGNTIYF
TRBV14	many	-	TRBJ2-2	TGTGCCAGCAGCCAAAGGCGGACCGGGGAGCTGTTTTTT	CASSQRRTGELFF
TRBV3-1	many	-	TRBJ2-7	TGTGCCAGCAGCCCAAGGCGACAGCAACTAAGCTCCTACGAGCAGTACTTC	CASSPRRQQLSSYEQYF
TRBV12-3/TRBV12-4	-	-	TRBJ1-5	TGTGCCAGCAAACGGACCCTCAATCAGCCCCAGCATTTT	CASKRTLNQPQHF
TRBV28	-	-	TRBJ1-1	TGTGCCAGCAGAACCCAGGGGTGGCTCACTGAAGCTTTCTTT	CASRTQGWLTEAFF
TRBV20-1	many	TRBD2	TRBJ2-3	TGCAGTGCTAGAGATGCCAGTGGTCTCAGCGGGGGGGCCTCAGATACGCAGTATTTT	CSARDASGLSGGASDTQYF
TRBV5-4	once	-	TRBJ1-2	TGTGCCAGCACCTCAAGAGGGGACCGGAGCTATGGCTACACCTTC	CASTSRGDRSYGYTF
TRBV18	few	-	TRBJ2-5	TGTGCCAGCTCACCCGCCGACCAAGAGACCCAGTACTTC	CASSPADQETQYF
TRBV11-1	few	-	TRBJ2-5	TGTGCCAGCAGCCTGTGGCTGCGCGAGACCCAGTACTTC	CASSLWLRETQYF
TRBV10-3	-	-	TRBJ1-5	TGTGCCATCAGTGGGGGGGACAATCAGCCCCAGCATTTT	CAISGGDNQPQHF
TRBV12-3/TRBV12-4	many	-	TRBJ1-1	TGTGCCAGCAGCCCCTACACTGAAGCTTTCTTT	CASSPYTEAFF
TRBV12-5	-	-	TRBJ2-3	TGTGCTAGTGCCTTAATCACAGATACGCAGTATTTT	CASALITDTQYF
TRBV15	many	-	TRBJ2-3	TGTGCCACCAGTCCCATGATTTCTAGCACAGATACGCAGTATTTT	CATSPMISSTDTQYF
TRBV30	many	-	TRBJ2-7	TGTGCCTGGAGTGTTCCCGGGGATCGCTCCTACGAGCAGTACTTC	CAWSVPGDRSYEQYF
TRBV20-1	many	TRBD1	TRBJ1-5	TGCAGTGCTAGGGGGACAGATTATAGCAATCAGCCCCAGCATTTT	CSARGTDYSNQPQHF
TRBV19	many	TRBD1	TRBJ1-1	TGTGCCAGTACCGATGGAACAGGGGGCAAGACTGAAGCTTTCTTT	CASTDGTGGKTEAFF
TRBV2	many	-	TRBJ1-1	TGTGCCAGCAGTGAATTACCGAACACTGAAGCTTTCTTT	CASSELPNTEAFF
TRBV7-2	many	-	TRBJ1-3	TGTGCCAGCAGCCCTTACAGGGTTAATTCTGGAAACACCATATATTTT	CASSPYRVNSGNTIYF
TRBV29-1	many	-	TRBJ1-2	TGCAGCGTTTTCCCATCCGAGGATGGCTACACCTTC	CSVFPSEDGYTF
TRBV3-1	few	-	TRBJ2-3	TGTGCCAGCAGTCCATACCCGACTAGCACAGATACGCAGTATTTT	CASSPYPTSTDTQYF
TRBV7-7	-	-	TRBJ2-3	TGTGCTAGCAGCTTAGGGGCTAGCGTAACCACAGATACGCAGTATTTT	CASSLGASVTTDTQYF
TRBV7-9	-	-	TRBJ1-1	TGTGCCAGCAGCTCCTGGGCAGGCCGCAACACTGAAGCTTTCTTT	CASSSWAGRNTEAFF
TRBV12-5	many	-	TRBJ1-5	TGTGCTAGTGGTTTGGAAGGGAATCAGCCCCAGCATTTT	CASGLEGNQPQHF
TRBV5-1	many	-	TRBJ2-3	TGCGCCAGCAGCTTTGAAGGCTTGGGCACAGATACGCAGTATTTT	CASSFEGLGTDTQYF
TRBV20-1	many	-	TRBJ2-7	TGCAGTGCAACACAGGAGTACGAGCAGTACTTC	CSATQEYEQYF
TRBV3-1	many	-	TRBJ2-6	TGTGCCAGCAGCCAAGCGGGGGAGGGGGCTCGAGGGGCCAACGTCCTGACTTTC	CASSQAGEGARGANVLTF
TRBV4-1	few	TRBD1	TRBJ2-3	TGCGCCAGCAGATACCGACAGGGTTGGAACACAGATACGCAGTATTTT	CASRYRQGWNTDTQYF
TRBV9	-	TRBD2	TRBJ2-3	TGTGCCAGCAGCGCAGCGGGGCCCACAGATACGCAGTATTTT	CASSAAGPTDTQYF
TRBV20-1	-	TRBD2	TRBJ2-7	TGCAGTGCTAGGGTTAGCGGGCACGAGCAGTACTTC	CSARVSGHEQYF